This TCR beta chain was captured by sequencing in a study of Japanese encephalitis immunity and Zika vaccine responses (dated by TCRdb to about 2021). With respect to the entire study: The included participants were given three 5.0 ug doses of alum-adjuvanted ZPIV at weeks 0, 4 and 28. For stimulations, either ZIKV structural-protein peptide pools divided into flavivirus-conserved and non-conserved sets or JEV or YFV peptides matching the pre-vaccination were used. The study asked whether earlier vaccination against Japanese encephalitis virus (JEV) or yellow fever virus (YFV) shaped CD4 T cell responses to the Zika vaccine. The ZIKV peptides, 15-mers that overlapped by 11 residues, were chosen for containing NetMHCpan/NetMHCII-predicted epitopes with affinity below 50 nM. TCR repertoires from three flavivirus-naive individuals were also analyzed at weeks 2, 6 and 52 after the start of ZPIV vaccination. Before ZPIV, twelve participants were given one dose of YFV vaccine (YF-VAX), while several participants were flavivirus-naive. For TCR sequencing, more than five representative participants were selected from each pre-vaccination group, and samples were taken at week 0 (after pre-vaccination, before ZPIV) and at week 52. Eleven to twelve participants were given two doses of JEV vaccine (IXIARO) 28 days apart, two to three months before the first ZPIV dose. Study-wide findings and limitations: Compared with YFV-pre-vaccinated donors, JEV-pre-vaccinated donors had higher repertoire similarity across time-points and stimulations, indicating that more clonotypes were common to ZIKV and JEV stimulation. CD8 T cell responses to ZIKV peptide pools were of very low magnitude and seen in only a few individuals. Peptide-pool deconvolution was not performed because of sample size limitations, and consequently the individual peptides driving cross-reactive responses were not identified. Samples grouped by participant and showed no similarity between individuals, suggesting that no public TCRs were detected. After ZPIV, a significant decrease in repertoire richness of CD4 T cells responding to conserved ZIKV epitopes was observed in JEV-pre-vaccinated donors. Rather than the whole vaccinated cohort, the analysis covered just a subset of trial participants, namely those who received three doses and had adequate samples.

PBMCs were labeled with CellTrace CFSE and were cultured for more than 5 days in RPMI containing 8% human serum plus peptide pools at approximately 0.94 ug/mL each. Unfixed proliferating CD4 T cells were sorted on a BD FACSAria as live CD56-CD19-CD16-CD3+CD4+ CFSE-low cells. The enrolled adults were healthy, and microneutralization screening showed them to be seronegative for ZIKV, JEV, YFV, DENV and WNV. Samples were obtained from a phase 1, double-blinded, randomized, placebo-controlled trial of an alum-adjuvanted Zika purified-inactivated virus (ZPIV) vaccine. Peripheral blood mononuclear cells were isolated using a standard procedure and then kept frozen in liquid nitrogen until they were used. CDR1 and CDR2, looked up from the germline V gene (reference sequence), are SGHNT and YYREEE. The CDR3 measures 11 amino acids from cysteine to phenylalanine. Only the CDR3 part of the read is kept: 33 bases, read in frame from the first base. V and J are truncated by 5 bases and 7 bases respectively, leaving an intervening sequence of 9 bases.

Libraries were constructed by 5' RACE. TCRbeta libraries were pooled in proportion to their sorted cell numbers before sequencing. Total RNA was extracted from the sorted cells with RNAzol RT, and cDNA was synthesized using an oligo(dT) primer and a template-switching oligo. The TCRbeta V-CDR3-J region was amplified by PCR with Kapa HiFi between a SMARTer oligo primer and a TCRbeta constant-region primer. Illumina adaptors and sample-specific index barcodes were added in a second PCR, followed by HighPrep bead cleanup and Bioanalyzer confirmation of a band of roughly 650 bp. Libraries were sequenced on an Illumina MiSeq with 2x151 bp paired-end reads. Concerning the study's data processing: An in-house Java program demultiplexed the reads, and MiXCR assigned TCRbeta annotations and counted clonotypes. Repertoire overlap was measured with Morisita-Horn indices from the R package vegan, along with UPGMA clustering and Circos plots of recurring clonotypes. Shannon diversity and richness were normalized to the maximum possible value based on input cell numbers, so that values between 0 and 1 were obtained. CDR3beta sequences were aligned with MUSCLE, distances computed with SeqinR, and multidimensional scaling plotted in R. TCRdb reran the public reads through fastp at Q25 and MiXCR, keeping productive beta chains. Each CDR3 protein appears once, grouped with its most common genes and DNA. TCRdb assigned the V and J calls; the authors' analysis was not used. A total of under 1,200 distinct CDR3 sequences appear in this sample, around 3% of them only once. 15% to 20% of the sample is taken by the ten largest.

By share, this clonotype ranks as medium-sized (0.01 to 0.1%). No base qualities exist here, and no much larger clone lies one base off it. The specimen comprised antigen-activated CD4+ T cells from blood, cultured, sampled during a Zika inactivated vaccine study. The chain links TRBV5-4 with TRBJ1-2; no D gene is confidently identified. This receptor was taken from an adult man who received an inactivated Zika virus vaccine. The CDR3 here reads CASRLWGGYTF. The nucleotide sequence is TGTGCCAGCAGGTTATGGGGTGGCTACACCTTC.